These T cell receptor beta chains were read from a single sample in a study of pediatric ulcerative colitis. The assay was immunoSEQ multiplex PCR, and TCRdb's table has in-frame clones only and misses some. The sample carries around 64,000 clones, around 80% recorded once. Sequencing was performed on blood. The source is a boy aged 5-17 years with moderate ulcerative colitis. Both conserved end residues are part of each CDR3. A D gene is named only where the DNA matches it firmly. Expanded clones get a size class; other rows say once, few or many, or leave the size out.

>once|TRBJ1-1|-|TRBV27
CASSLFSPGGALNTEAFF
TGTGCCAGCAGTTTATTTTCACCCGGGGGGGCCCTGAACACTGAAGCTTTCTTT
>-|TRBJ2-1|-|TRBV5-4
CASSFGGTYNEQFF
TGTGCCAGCAGCTTCGGGGGGACATACAATGAGCAGTTCTTC
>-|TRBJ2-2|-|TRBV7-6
CASSERTPTGELFF
TGTGCCAGCAGCGAACGGACACCCACCGGGGAGCTGTTTTTT
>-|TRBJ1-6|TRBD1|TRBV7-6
CASSPGDLTGGSPLHF
TGTGCCAGCAGCCCCGGAGACTTGACAGGGGGTTCACCCCTCCACTTT
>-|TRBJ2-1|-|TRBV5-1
CASGVAPPYNNEQFF
TGCGCCAGCGGGGTAGCGCCTCCTTACAATAATGAGCAGTTCTTC
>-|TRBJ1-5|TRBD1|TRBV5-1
CASSPGTGVWDQPQHF
TGCGCCAGCAGCCCCGGGACAGGGGTATGGGATCAGCCCCAGCATTTT
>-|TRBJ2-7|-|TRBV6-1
CASSVDSVFSYEQYF
TGTGCCAGCAGCGTGGACTCAGTCTTCTCCTACGAGCAGTACTTC
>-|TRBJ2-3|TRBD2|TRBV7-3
CASSLGRAGRLRDTQYF
TGTGCCAGCAGCCTGGGGCGAGCGGGACGACTGAGAGATACGCAGTATTTT
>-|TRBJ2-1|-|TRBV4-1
CASRERVSSYNEQFF
TGCGCCAGCCGAGAAAGGGTGAGCTCCTACAATGAGCAGTTCTTC
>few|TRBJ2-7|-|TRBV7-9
CASSSLKTELYEQYF
TGTGCCAGCAGCTCACTGAAAACTGAACTCTACGAGCAGTACTTC
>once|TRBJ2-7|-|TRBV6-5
CASSYLPDITYEQYF
TGTGCCAGCAGTTACCTCCCCGACATCACCTACGAGCAGTACTTC